Detailed here is one TCR beta chain. The sample comes from a study of radiotherapy plus CTLA-4 blockade in lung cancer. Trimming removed 2 bases from V and 3 bases from J; junction bases left unmatched: 10. Germline CDR1 is LGHNA and CDR2 is YSLEER. This CDR3 contains 18 residues. Assay: immunoSEQ multiplex PCR; the TCRdb copy retains only in-frame clones and omits some. The sample consists of about 120,000 clones, about 80% of them appearing once. This clonotype originated in a human donor with non-small cell lung cancer that progressed on radiotherapy plus ipilimumab. Some clones in this sample may be carry-over from other donors' samples. Sequencing was performed on peripheral blood, taken from a patient treated with radiotherapy plus ipilimumab. The chain combines TRBV4-3 with TRBJ2-6; 7 bases align to TRBD1. This CDR3 is CASSQTLIGGYGANVLTF. The DNA for the CDR3 is TGCGCCAGCAGCCAAACCTTAATAGGGGGCTATGGGGCCAACGTCCTGACTTTC.